What follows is one TCR beta chain and its context. Its antigen is unidentified. The CDR3 extends over 15 amino acids. Trimming stripped 0 bases from V and 3 bases from J, with 9 bases between. Germline assignment: CDR1 MGHRA and CDR2 YSYEKL. An assay was performed, and its level was deep. Some clones are missing from TCRdb's copy, which holds only in-frame ones; the method was immunoSEQ multiplex PCR. Found here are around 2,000,000 clones, around 96% of them singletons; the top ten hold approximately 1%. The record originates from a study of shared clonotypes between healthy human individuals. Background on the study: CD4 naive cells filled three plates per donor, CD4 memory three, CD8 naive two and CD8 memory one.

Naivety among CD8 cells was defined by CD45RO negativity and positive CCR7 selection, thereby excluding terminally differentiated effector memory CD45RA+ cells. Donors comprised only Caucasian adults living in Nashville, Tennessee. General study points: Against clonotypes common to all four donors, non-shared ones had lower generation probabilities.

This sequence joins TRBV4-1 and TRBJ1-3; D gene unclear. The clonotype was recovered from a man aged 18 to 30 in good health. The sequencing sample was made of naive CD8+ T cells sorted from blood. The CDR3, as DNA: TGCGCCAGCAGCCAAGATAGGACGGATGGAAACACCATATATTTT. It codes for CASSQDRTDGNTIYF.